This TCR beta chain appears in the sequencing data of a study of identical twins (dated by TCRdb to 2016 to 2017). Regarding the complete study: TCR alpha and beta repertoires from monozygotic twins, unrelated adults of various ages and cord blood were deep-sequenced to test whether fetal clonotypes persist. To rule out contamination, replicate twin experiments were performed at different times with different library preparation protocols. General conclusions and limits of the study: In monozygotic twins, out-of-frame TCR alpha sharing was systematically underestimated by recombination models, although the models agreed with sharing between unrelated individuals. Zero-insertion analyses could be partly confounded by invariant T cells such as MAIT and iNKT, although diverse VJ usage argued against such confounding for most clonotypes. Compared with coincidental sharing between unrelated individuals, an excess of low generation-probability sequences was observed among out-of-frame TCR alpha sequences shared between twins. Abundant cord blood beta clonotypes had fewer insertions, young adult naive repertoires showed a similar but weaker trend, and memory repertoires showed no such trend. In beta out-of-frame sequences, excess twin sharing was weaker, because having fewer shared sequences lowered the signal-to-noise ratio. Conclusions relied on cross-sectional statistical analysis, since the same donors could not be followed over many years.

Only healthy Caucasian donors were included. Using Miltenyi CD45RO+ enrichment and human naive T-cell isolation kits, memory (CD45RO+) and naive T cells were isolated from PBMC. Library construction relied on 5' RACE. Sequenced on an Illumina HiSeq 2000. A universal primer binding site was introduced by template switching, and a unique molecular identifier was present in the final cDNA, enabling accurate counting of TCR cDNA molecules. First-strand cDNA for TCR alpha and beta chains was synthesized from specific primers in the conserved constant-segment region. To control for contamination, every cDNA library carried two barcodes: a SMART-Mk sample barcode plus Illumina barcodes. TruSeq adapter sequences along with Illumina sample barcodes were introduced in two successive PCR steps. Sequencing of the TCR alpha and beta cDNA libraries was done on the Illumina HiSeq platform using custom primers. In the original analysis: Raw reads were processed with MiGEC to extract unique molecular identifiers, and MiXCR was used to determine CDR3 positions. For each individual, recombination models were inferred using an EM algorithm with the repgenHMM and IGoR tools. Shared clonotype analysis was performed with the tcR package in R, normalizing sharing by the product of cloneset sizes. Out-of-frame nonproductive sequences were analyzed to study raw recombination free of thymic and clonal selection effects. Using fastp at Q25 and MiXCR, TCRdb reprocessed the public reads and kept productive beta chains. Rows are combined by CDR3 protein, so each entry shows the most common genes and DNA. TCRdb, not the authors, supplied the V and J calls. Recorded for this sample are about 250,000 distinct CDR3 sequences; 11% to 15% of them occurred a single time. Of the sample, 8.5% to 10% falls within the top ten clones.

This clonotype was found many times. It lacks a known antigen. No base-level quality is on record; no much larger clone is a single base apart. Deletion took 6 bases off V and 3 bases off J, with a span of 11 bases between the germline ends. Spanning cysteine to phenylalanine, the CDR3 consists of 14 amino acids. The CDR3 DNA has 42 bases and is translated from base 1. The germline V gene encodes CDR1 KGHSH and CDR2 LQKENI. The chain is encoded by TRBV18 joined to TRBJ2-2; TRBD1 is perhaps the D gene, given 7 matching bases. The source of this sequence is a young woman in good health. Sequenced: memory (CD45RO+) T cells sorted from blood. What the cell subset or site label conveys for this sample: CD45RO+ enriched T cells. The DNA sequence is given as TGTGCCAGCTCGCGCGGGACAGACACCGGGGAGCTGTTTTTT. It specifies CASSRGTDTGELFF.